This is a list of T cell receptor beta chains from one sample in a study of T cells in Graves' hyperthyroidism and ophthalmopathy. TCRdb re-analysed the multiplex PCR reads in MiXCR, keeping a single row per CDR3 protein. This sample has 500,000 to 650,000 distinct CDR3 sequences, with about 14% found just once. Sequenced material: blood. The receptor source for this set is a woman between 45 and 65 years old with Graves' ophthalmopathy. Each CDR3 is given with its conserved first and last residue. Size is omitted from some rows. Given values are once, few, many or a class for expanded clones.

few	TRBV28	TRBJ2-7	15	CASSPSGSRSYEQYF
many	TRBV27	TRBJ1-6	16	CASRNRQGIGDSPLHF
.	TRBV7-9	TRBJ2-7	15	CASSPRGSLLYEQYF
.	TRBV20-1	TRBJ2-7	14	CSARDPLGRYEQYF
many	TRBV7-9	TRBJ2-3	14	CASSFGRERDTQYF
.	TRBV6-2/TRBV6-3	TRBJ2-4	13	CASCKDAKNIQYF
many	TRBV28	TRBJ2-7	12	CASSLLTYEQYF
many	TRBV5-1	TRBJ2-1	14	CASSFWQGDNEQFF
many	TRBV2	TRBJ2-3	15	CASTGLAGLKDTQYF
many	TRBV4-3	TRBJ2-5	15	CASSQTRVPQETQYF
few	TRBV7-9	TRBJ1-1	11	CASSFDRDAFF
few	TRBV5-1	TRBJ2-5	16	CASSLAGTSGQETQYF
many	TRBV6-1	TRBJ2-7	15	CASSYSPSGRYEQYF
few	TRBV7-2	TRBJ2-1	16	CASSFDSGRSYNEQFF
many	TRBV6-1	TRBJ2-1	16	CASRTSGRASYNEQFF
.	TRBV15	TRBJ2-1	16	CATSRKPGQGYNEQFF
many	TRBV2	TRBJ2-3	15	CASNVQGAREGTQYF
many	TRBV20-1	TRBJ2-1	11	CSLSNYNEQFF
.	TRBV5-1	TRBJ2-6	16	CASSLSRPSGANVLTF
many	TRBV27	TRBJ2-1	13	CASSLSSGNEQFF
many	TRBV28	TRBJ2-7	17	CASSLLPGQGDSYEQYF
.	TRBV4-2	TRBJ2-7	13	CASSRNVRSEQYF
.	TRBV10-3	TRBJ1-3	15	CATSEPGISGNTIYF
few	TRBV2	TRBJ1-3	16	CASSEAPARSGNTIYF
.	TRBV27	TRBJ2-1	15	CASSPPRQGRDEQFF
many	TRBV6-2/TRBV6-3	TRBJ2-1	15	CASSHPPDSPNEQFF
many	TRBV28	TRBJ2-1	16	CASGGLAGGTYNEQFF
many	TRBV11-2	TRBJ2-1	16	CASSSLTSGRAGEQFF
many	TRBV6-5	TRBJ1-1	16	CASSYSLDYGNTEAFF
.	TRBV28	TRBJ2-2	15	CASSPPGLATGELFF
few	TRBV18	TRBJ1-3	16	CASSQQQGHSGNTIYF
many	TRBV28	TRBJ1-5	14	CASRPTGNNQPQHF
.	TRBV2	TRBJ2-7	13	CASAELAGDEQYF
many	TRBV30	TRBJ2-3	13	CAWSVQGADTQYF
.	TRBV12-3/TRBV12-4	TRBJ1-3	15	CASRQTARSGNTIYF
few	TRBV15	TRBJ1-4	14	CATSIRTGGGKLFF
.	TRBV28	TRBJ1-5	15	CASSPPGMGNQPQHF
many	TRBV6-1	TRBJ2-3	18	CASMATRLAGKRTDTQYF
few	TRBV30	TRBJ2-1	15	CAWSLGLAGYNEQFF
.	TRBV7-9	TRBJ2-1	11	CALLIYNEQLF
.	TRBV7-2	TRBJ2-5	19	CASSLELVLAGPHGETQYF
many	TRBV6-2/TRBV6-3	TRBJ2-1	16	CASSSESGSGFNEQFF
.	TRBV20-1	TRBJ1-2	17	CSARDHAIINREGGYTF
many	TRBV12-3/TRBV12-4	TRBJ1-2	16	CASSPYRDSELYGYTF
many	TRBV4-1	TRBJ2-7	15	CASSQPGANPHEQYF
many	TRBV28	TRBJ2-2	16	CASSPTPEAPTGELFF
many	TRBV28	TRBJ2-5	19	CASSLSDKRGQGRGETQYF
.	TRBV10-3	TRBJ2-2	14	CAIKGTGGTGELFF
.	TRBV10-3	TRBJ1-1	13	CAISESGGTEAFF
few	TRBV27	TRBJ2-7	16	CASSQIAGVQGYEQYF